Following are 8 T cell receptor beta chains from one sample sequenced in a study of blood T cell repertoires in COVID-19 (dated by TCRdb to the early 2020s). The library was prepared using the immunoSEQ multiplex PCR assay. TCRdb retrieved this table from immuneACCESS and kept in-frame rearrangements only. Not all clones are present; in checked studies, unresolved V genes account for under half, and no reason is known for the remainder. In this sample the table shows 170,000 or so clones, more than 85% of which occur a single time. The top ten clones comprise about 2.5% of the sample. The sample was peripheral blood. The source is a man in his forties or fifties with active or convalescent COVID-19.

J is TRBJ2-5 and V is TRBV7-2; no clear D. The CDR3 extends over 14 amino acids. Germline CDR1 reads SGHTA; CDR2 reads FQGNSA. V was clipped by 2 bases and J by 5 bases, with 12 bases between them. CDR3 DNA: TGTGCCAGCAGCTTACTCGCGTCCGTTGAGACCCAGTACTTC. This encodes CASSLLASVETQYF.

This chain joins TRBV19 and TRBJ1-5; TRBD1 matches 9 bases. Trimming removed 8 bases from V and 4 bases from J; junction bases left unmatched: 3. The CDR3 runs 13 residues. Germline V gene sequence: CDR1 LNHDA, CDR2 SQIVND (reference sequence). The CDR3, as DNA: TGTGCCAGTCGGGACAGGGTGAATCAGCCCCAGCATTTT. It yields the protein CASRDRVNQPQHF. The full variable domain, rest sourced from reference TRBV19 and TRBJ1-5, is DGGITQSPKYLFRKEGQNVTLSCEQNLNHDAMYWYRQDPGQGLRLIYYSQIVNDFQKGDIAEGYSVSREKKESFPLTVTSAQKNPTAFYLCASRDRVNQPQHFGDGTRLSIL.

The rearrangement uses TRBV2 and TRBJ1-1; D is unresolved. Germline CDR1 reads SNHLY; CDR2 reads FYNNEI. The CDR3 contains 14 residues. Trimming took 5 bases from V and 5 from J, leaving 15 bases between them. CDR3 nucleotides: TGTGCCAGCAGTTTTTTGGGGAGAGGGACTGAAGCTTTCTTT. It codes for CASSFLGRGTEAFF.

With respect to this clone: Other DNA sequences in this specimen translate into the identical CDR3. The rearrangement joins TRBV5-1 to TRBJ1-1; D perhaps matches TRBD1 (6 bases). The CDR3 is 13 residues long. Germline loops: CDR1 SGHRS, CDR2 YFSETQ. Trimming cost V 4 bases and J 1 base, with 8 bases left between them. The CDR3 region has the DNA TGCGCCAGCAGCCCGGGACAGAACACTGAAGCTTTCTTT. This sequence encodes CASSPGQNTEAFF.

The chain combines TRBV19 with TRBJ1-1, with TRBD1 as a possible D gene (5 bases). The V and J ends lost 4 bases and 5 bases respectively, with 17 bases between them. The length of the CDR3 is 15 residues. In germline, CDR1 is LNHDA, CDR2 SQIVND (reference sequence). The CDR3 sequence: CASSTRWGGSTEAFF. The CDR3 DNA reads TGTGCCAGTAGTACTCGGTGGGGGGGGTCGACTGAAGCTTTCTTT.

V is TRBV14 and J is TRBJ1-1; the D is unclear. Germline loops: CDR1 SGHDN, CDR2 FVKESK. The CDR3 extends over 13 amino acids. Trimming shortened V by 4 bases and J by 3 bases, and 9 bases separated the two germline ends. The CDR3 coding sequence is TGTGCCAGCAGCCTTGGGGAGTACACTGAAGCTTTCTTT. This translates into CASSLGEYTEAFF.

This chain uses TRBV9 with TRBJ1-2; D is uncertain. Between the trimmed V and J ends, which lost 0 bases and 8 bases, there was a span of 8 bases. The germline V gene encodes CDR1 SGDLS and CDR2 YYNGEE. CDR3 length: 12 residues. For the CDR3, the DNA is TGTGCCAGCAGCGTAGGAGTCTCCGGCTACACCTTC. This translates into CASSVGVSGYTF. Combining the CDR3 with reference TRBV9 and TRBJ1-2 gives the whole variable domain DSGVTQTPKHLITATGQRVTLRCSPRSGDLSVYWYQQSLDQGLQFLIQYYNGEERAKGNILERFSAQQFPDLHSELNLSSLELGDSALYFCASSVGVSGYTFGSGTRLTVV.

This rearrangement joins TRBV18 to TRBJ1-1, with D maybe TRBD1 (5 bases). V gave up 2 bases and J gave up 1 base, with 11 bases separating them. Germline-derived CDR1 and CDR2 are KGHSH and LQKENI. There are 15 residues in the CDR3. CDR3 coding DNA: TGTGCCAGCTCACCAACGCGACAGAGGAACACTGAAGCTTTCTTT. As protein: CASSPTRQRNTEAFF.